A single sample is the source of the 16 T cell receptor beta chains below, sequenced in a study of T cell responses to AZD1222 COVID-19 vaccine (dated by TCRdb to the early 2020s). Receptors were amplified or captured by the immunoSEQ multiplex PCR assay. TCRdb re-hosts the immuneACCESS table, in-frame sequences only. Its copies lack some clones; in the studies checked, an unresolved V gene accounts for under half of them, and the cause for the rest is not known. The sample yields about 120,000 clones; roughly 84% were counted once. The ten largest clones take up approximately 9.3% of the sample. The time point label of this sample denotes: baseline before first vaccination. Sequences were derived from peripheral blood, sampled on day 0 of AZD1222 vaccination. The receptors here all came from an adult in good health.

The CDR3 region has the DNA TGCGCCAGCACCTTATTACAGGGAATGGAGACCCAGTACTTC. This encodes CASTLLQGMETQYF. The V call is TRBV5-1, the J call TRBJ2-5; D may be TRBD1 (6 bases). This CDR3 has 14 residues. Trimming removed 6 bases at V and 5 bases at J, with 17 bases between. Germline loops: CDR1 SGHRS, CDR2 YFSETQ.

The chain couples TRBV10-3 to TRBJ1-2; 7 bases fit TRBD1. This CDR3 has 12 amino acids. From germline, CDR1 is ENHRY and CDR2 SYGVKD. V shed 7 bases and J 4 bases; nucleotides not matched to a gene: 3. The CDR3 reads CAINRDSYGYTF. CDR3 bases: TGTGCCATCAACCGGGACAGCTATGGCTACACCTTC.

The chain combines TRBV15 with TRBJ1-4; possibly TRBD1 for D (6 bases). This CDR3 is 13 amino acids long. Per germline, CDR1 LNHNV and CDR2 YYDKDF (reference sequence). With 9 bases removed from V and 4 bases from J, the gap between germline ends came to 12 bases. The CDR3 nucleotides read TGTGCCACTCGAGGGGGAATTAATGAAAAACTGTTTTTT. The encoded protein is CATRGGINEKLFF.

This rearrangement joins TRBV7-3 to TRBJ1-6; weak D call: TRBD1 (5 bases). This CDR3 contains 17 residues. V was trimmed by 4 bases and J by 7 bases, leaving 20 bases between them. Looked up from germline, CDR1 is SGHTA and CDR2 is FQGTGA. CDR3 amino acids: CASSSQASGTANSPLHF. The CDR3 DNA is TGTGCCAGCAGCTCCCAAGCGTCCGGGACGGCAAATTCACCCCTCCACTTT. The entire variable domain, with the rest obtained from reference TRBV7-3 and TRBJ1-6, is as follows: GAGVSQTPSNKVTEKGKYVELRCDPISGHTALYWYRQSLGQGPEFLIYFQGTGAADDSGLPNDRFFAVRPEGSVSTLKIQRTERGDSAVYLCASSSQASGTANSPLHFGNGTRLTVT.

CDR3 nucleotide sequence: TGTGCCAGCTCACTAGGGGGGAACGAGCAGTACTTC. Its translation: CASSLGGNEQYF. This chain uses TRBV6-5 with TRBJ2-7; D tentatively reads TRBD1 or TRBD2 (6 bases each). V was pared by 8 bases and J by 5 bases, with 13 bases between. The CDR3 loop spans 12 amino acids. From germline, CDR1 is MNHEY and CDR2 SVGAGI.

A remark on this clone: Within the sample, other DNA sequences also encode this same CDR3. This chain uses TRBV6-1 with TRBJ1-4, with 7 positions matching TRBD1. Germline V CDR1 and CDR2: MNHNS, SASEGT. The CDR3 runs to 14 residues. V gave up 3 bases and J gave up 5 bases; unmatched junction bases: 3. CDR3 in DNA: TGTGCCAGCAGTGAGGGGGACAGCAATGAAAAACTGTTTTTT. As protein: CASSEGDSNEKLFF.

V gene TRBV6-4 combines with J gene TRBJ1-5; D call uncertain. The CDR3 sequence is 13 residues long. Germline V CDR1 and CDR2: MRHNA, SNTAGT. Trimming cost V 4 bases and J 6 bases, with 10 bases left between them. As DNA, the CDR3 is TGTGCCAGCAGTGGACTCCCCGGTCAGCCCCAGCATTTT. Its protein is CASSGLPGQPQHF.

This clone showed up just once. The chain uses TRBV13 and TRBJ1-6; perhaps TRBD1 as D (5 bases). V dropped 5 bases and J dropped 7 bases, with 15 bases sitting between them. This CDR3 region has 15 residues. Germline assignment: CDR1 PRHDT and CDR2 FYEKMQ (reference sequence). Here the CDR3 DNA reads TGTGCCAGCAGCGTTGACCGGCACAGGAATTCACCCCTCCACTTT. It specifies CASSVDRHRNSPLHF.

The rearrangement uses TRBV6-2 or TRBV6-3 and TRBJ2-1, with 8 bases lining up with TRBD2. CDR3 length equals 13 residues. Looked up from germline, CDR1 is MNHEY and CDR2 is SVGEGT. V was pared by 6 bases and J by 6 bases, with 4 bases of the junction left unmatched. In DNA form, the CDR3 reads TGTGCCAGCAGCTTCGGACTAGCCAATGAGCAGTTCTTC. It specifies CASSFGLANEQFF.

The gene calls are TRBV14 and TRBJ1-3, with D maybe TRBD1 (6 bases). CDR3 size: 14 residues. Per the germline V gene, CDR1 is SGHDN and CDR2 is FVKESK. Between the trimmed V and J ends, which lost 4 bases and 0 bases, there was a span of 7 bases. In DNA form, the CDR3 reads TGTGCCAGCAGCCGGGACACCTCTGGAAACACCATATATTTT. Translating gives CASSRDTSGNTIYF.

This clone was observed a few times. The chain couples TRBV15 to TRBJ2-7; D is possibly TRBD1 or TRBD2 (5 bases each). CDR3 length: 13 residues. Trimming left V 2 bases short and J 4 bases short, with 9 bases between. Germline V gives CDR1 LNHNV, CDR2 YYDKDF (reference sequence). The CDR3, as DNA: TGTGCCACCAGCAGATTGGGGGAGTACGAGCAGTACTTC. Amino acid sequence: CATSRLGEYEQYF.

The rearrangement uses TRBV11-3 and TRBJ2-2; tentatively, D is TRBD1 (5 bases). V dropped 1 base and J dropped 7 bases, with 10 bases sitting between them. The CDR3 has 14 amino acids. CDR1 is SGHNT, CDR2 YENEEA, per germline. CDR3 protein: CASSLAHRFGELFF. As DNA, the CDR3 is TGTGCCAGCAGCTTAGCCCACAGGTTCGGGGAGCTGTTTTTT. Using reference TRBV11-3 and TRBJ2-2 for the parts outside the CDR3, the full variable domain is EAGVVQSPRYKIIEKKQPVAFWCNPISGHNTLYWYLQNLGQGPELLIRYENEEAVDDSQLPKDRFSAERLKGVDSTLKIQPAELGDSAVYLCASSLAHRFGELFFGEGSRLTVL.

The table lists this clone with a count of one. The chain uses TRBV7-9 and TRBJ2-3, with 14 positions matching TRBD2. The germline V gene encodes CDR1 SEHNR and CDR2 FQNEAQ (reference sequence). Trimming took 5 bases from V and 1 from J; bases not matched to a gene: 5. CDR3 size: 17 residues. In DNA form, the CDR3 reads TGTGCCAGCAGCCGGGGACTAGCGGGAGCTCGCACAGATACGCAGTATTTT. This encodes CASSRGLAGARTDTQYF.

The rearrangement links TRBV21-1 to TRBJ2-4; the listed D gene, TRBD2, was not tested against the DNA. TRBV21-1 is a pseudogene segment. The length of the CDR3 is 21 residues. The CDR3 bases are TGTGCCAGCAGCAAAGTTTGGGGAGGGCCTAATAACTTGATAGCCAAAAACATTCAGTACTTC. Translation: CASSKVWGGPNNLIAKNIQYF.

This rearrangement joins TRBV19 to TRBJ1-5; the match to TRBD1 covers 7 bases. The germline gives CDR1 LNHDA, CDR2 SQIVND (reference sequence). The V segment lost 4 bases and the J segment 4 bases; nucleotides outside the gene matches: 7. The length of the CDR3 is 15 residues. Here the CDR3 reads CASSKGDSRNQPQHF. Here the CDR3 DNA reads TGTGCCAGTAGTAAAGGGGACAGTCGAAATCAGCCCCAGCATTTT.

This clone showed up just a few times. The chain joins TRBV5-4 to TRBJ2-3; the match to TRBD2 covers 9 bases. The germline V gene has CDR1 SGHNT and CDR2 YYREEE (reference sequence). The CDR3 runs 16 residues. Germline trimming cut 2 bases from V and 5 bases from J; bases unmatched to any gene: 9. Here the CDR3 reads CASSFGRGGRGDTQYF. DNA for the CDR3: TGTGCCAGCAGCTTTGGGCGGGGGGGACGTGGAGATACGCAGTATTTT.